This TCR beta chain was obtained from a study of blood T cell repertoires in COVID-19. The overall study: The analysed material was cDNA or gDNA that came from T cells, B-cell-depleted T cells, or PBMCs.

Living in 24 US areas, the participants were between roughly 18 and 95 years of age. The authors' processing: From reference gene primer amplification, estimates of nucleated cell counts were derived. Using immunoSEQ multiplex PCR, the repertoire was profiled, and TCRdb retains in-frame clones only, with some absent. V, J and clone size derive from that table, while D and trimming were established from the DNA sequence. This sample has roughly 190,000 clones, with less than 85% found just once. The CDR3 has 13 residues. Germline CDR1 is SGDLS and CDR2 is YYNGEE. Trimming removed 4 bases from V and 10 bases from J, with 12 bases in between.

The sequenced sample was PBMCs or T cells enriched from blood (not recorded which). The rearrangement links TRBV9 to TRBJ1-6, with a possible D match to TRBD1 (5 bases). This TCR came from a woman aged 55-70 years with acute COVID-19. CDR3 DNA sequence: TGTGCCAGCAGCTGGGGGGGGTACTCACCCCTCCACTTT. Its protein is CASSWGGYSPLHF.